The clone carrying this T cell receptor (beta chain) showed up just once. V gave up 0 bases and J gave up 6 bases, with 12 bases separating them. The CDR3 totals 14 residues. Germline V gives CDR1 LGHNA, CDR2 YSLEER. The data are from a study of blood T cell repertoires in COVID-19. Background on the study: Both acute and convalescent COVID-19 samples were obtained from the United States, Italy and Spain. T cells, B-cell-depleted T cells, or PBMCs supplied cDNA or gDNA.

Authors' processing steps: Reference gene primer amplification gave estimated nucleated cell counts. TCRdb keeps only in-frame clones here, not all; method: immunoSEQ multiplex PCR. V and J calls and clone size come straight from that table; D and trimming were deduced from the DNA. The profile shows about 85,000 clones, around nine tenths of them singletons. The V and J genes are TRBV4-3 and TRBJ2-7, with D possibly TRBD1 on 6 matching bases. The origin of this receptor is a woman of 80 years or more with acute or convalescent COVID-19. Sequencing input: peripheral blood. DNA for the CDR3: TGCGCCAGCAGCCAAGATATTTGGGGGCGCGAGCAGTACTTC. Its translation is CASSQDIWGREQYF.